This paragraph covers one T cell receptor beta chain sequence. Antigen: not known. This record comes from a study of shared clonotypes between healthy human individuals. Clones were read by immunoSEQ multiplex PCR, and TCRdb kept only the in-frame ones, dropping some. The data contain under 1,100,000 clones, 65% to 80% of them singletons. The CDR3 extends over 13 amino acids. Per the germline V gene, CDR1 is MNHNS and CDR2 is SASEGT. V was pared by 2 bases and J by 4 bases, with 8 bases between. Points from the study as a whole: When compared with the clonotypes that were shared by all four sorted-subset donors, the non-shared clonotypes turned out to have lower generation probabilities. Clonotype sharing across four donors was observed for around 4.8% of naive CD4 clonotypes.

The donor cohort consisted entirely of Caucasian adults residing in Nashville, Tennessee. The receptor's source is a man aged 18-30 years in good health. The chain uses TRBV6-1 and TRBJ1-1; D gene unclear. The specimen sequenced was memory CD4+ T cells sorted from blood. The subset denotes: CD45RA-negative fraction. The CDR3 DNA sequence: TGTGCCAGCAGTGAAATGGCGACCACTGAAGCTTTCTTT. It codes for CASSEMATTEAFF.